A single T cell receptor beta chain is shown here with its context. This clonotype was counted only a few times. Its recognized antigen is unknown. Base quality data are lacking; no much larger clone is found one base away. This specimen comes from a study of response to subunit inactivated influenza vaccine (dated by TCRdb to between 2017 and 2018). Background on the whole study: To follow how T cells responded to a trivalent subunit inactivated influenza vaccine, the researchers relied on deep quantitative profiling of the T cell receptor repertoire.

What the authors observed across the whole study: The authors suggested that each seasonal influenza vaccination may recruit only a limited number of new T cells.

To prepare the library, RT-PCR was applied. TCRdb lists the instrument as Illumina HiSeq 2500. The public sequencing data were trimmed at Q25 with fastp and processed into clonotypes with MiXCR by TCRdb, which kept only in-frame beta chains. Each entry merges the rows of one CDR3 protein and shows their most common DNA and genes. This sample is represented by around 760,000 distinct CDR3 sequences; about 15% of them were singletons. Approximately 6.5% of the sample is taken by the ten largest. Taken from cysteine to phenylalanine, the CDR3 has 15 residues. The read is trimmed to its CDR3 DNA, 45 bases read in frame from base 1. CDR1 and CDR2 are drawn from the germline V gene: SGHRS, YFSETQ. V and J are truncated by 4 bases and 3 bases respectively, leaving an intervening sequence of 14 bases.

The sequenced sample was PBMCs from blood, obtained 14 days before vaccination. Recombination joined TRBV5-1 with TRBJ2-1; the D gene lacks a confident call. The sequence came from a man in his fifties who received an inactivated influenza vaccine. Donor details come from another sample of the same person, matched by shared clones. The DNA reads as follows: TGCGCCAGCAGCCCGACTCATTCGGGCTACAATGAGCAGTTCTTC. Translated, this is CASSPTHSGYNEQFF.